The 24 T cell receptor beta chains reported below all come from one sample, sequenced in a study of blood T cell repertoires in COVID-19. Generated by immunoSEQ multiplex PCR, the TCRdb table keeps only in-frame clones and is missing some. Of 150,000 to 200,000 clones in the sample, roughly four fifths were seen once. The sample comprised PBMCs or T cells enriched from blood (not recorded which). The receptors derive from a man in his fifties or sixties who had recovered from COVID-19.

The genes are TRBV19 and TRBJ1-5, with D perhaps matching TRBD1 (6 bases). The CDR3 totals 15 residues. Germline V gene sequence: CDR1 LNHDA, CDR2 SQIVND (reference sequence). V gave up 5 bases and J gave up 2 bases, with 13 bases separating them. In DNA, the CDR3 is TGTGCCAGTAGTTGGGGGCTGGGTGGCAATCAGCCCCAGCATTTT. It codes for CASSWGLGGNQPQHF.

The chain has TRBV11-1 and TRBJ2-1, with 7 bases fitting TRBD1. From germline, CDR1 is SGHAT and CDR2 FQDESV (reference sequence). CDR3 length: 14 amino acids. The V and J ends lost 1 base and 7 bases, in that order; junction bases with no gene match: 4. In nucleotides, the CDR3 is TGTGCCAGCAGCTTAGAAAAGGGGGCAAATGAGCAGTTCTTC. Encoded protein: CASSLEKGANEQFF.

The chain recombines TRBV11-2 with TRBJ1-1; D is uncertain. Trimming removed 4 bases at V and 3 bases at J, with 18 bases between. CDR3 length equals 16 residues. CDR1 and CDR2 (germline): SGHAT, FQNNGV. The CDR3 reads CASSYPFASLDTEAFF. Here the CDR3 DNA reads TGTGCCAGCAGCTACCCCTTCGCGTCATTGGACACTGAAGCTTTCTTT.

CDR3 region: CSVGPDRGPYSYNEQFF. As DNA, the CDR3 is TGCAGCGTTGGCCCTGACAGGGGACCCTACTCCTACAATGAGCAGTTCTTC. This sequence joins TRBV29-1 and TRBJ2-1; TRBD1 agrees at 8 bases. The V and J ends lost 4 bases and 0 bases, in that order; junction bases with no gene match: 11. The CDR3 spans 17 residues. Germline V gene lookup returns CDR1 SQVTM and CDR2 ANQGSEA.

The chain couples TRBV9 to TRBJ2-5; perhaps TRBD1 as D (6 bases). Germline V lookup: CDR1 SGDLS, CDR2 YYNGEE. V was pared by 3 bases and J by 5 bases, with 14 bases between. This CDR3 spans 14 amino acids. The CDR3 DNA reads as TGTGCCAGCAGCGCGCCAGGGGCTGGGGAGACCCAGTACTTC. Protein sequence: CASSAPGAGETQYF.

This clone was seen only a few times. The chain has TRBV2 and TRBJ2-7, with D possibly being TRBD2 (5 bases). This CDR3 region has 14 residues. The V gene lost 7 bases and the J gene lost 5 bases, with 18 bases spanning the gap. The V gene's germline CDR1 is SNHLY and CDR2 FYNNEI. The CDR3 here is CASTPPRGSHEQYF. The CDR3 nucleotides are TGTGCCAGCACACCGCCTCGGGGTTCCCACGAGCAGTACTTC.

The J gene is TRBJ2-5, the V gene TRBV3-1 (or the pseudogene TRBV3-2); D is unresolved. Germline CDR1 LGHDT, CDR2 YNNKEL (reference sequence). The CDR3 is made up of 16 amino acids. The V gene lost 0 bases and the J gene lost 5 bases, with 16 bases spanning the gap. The CDR3 region is CASSQDPRARRETQYF. In DNA, the CDR3 is TGTGCCAGCAGCCAAGATCCTCGCGCGCGCCGGGAGACCCAGTACTTC.

The gene calls are TRBV11-3 and TRBJ2-7; 8 nucleotides line up with TRBD1. This CDR3 is built from 14 residues. Germline V CDR1 and CDR2: SGHNT, YENEEA. V shed 5 bases, J shed 6 bases, and the junction held 9 bases outside the gene matches. In DNA form, the CDR3 reads TGTGCCAGCAGCAACACAGGGGGAAAGGGCGAGCAGTACTTC. This translates into CASSNTGGKGEQYF.

Remarks on this clone: The junction and the germline gene differ at one end; a read error may be behind it. The chain recombines TRBV5-1 with TRBJ1-2, with 8 positions matching TRBD1. The length of the CDR3 is 14 residues. Looked up from germline, CDR1 is SGHRS and CDR2 is YFSETQ. CDR3 sequence: CASSLDGTGPLGGF. DNA of the CDR3: TGCGCCAGCAGCTTGGATGGGACAGGCCCTCTTGGGGGCTTC.

This sequence joins TRBV7-9 and TRBJ1-1; D not certain. The V and J ends lost 5 bases and 4 bases respectively, with 14 bases between them. The V gene's germline CDR1 is SEHNR and CDR2 FQNEAQ (reference sequence). The CDR3 has 14 residues. CDR3 sequence reads: CASSLVRSGTEAFF. The CDR3 nucleotides read TGTGCCAGCAGCCTGGTCCGGAGTGGCACTGAAGCTTTCTTT.

The V call is TRBV5-1, the J call TRBJ2-7, with D possibly TRBD2 on 5 matching bases. CDR1 and CDR2 from the germline V gene are SGHRS and YFSETQ. Trimming took off 2 bases at V and 2 bases at J, with 11 bases between the two ends. This CDR3 contains 14 residues. CDR3 sequence (DNA): TGCGCCAGCAGCTTCGGGGTCGGGGCCTACGAGCAGTACTTC. Its translation: CASSFGVGAYEQYF.

The chain's CDR3 is CASSDLLSGTYEQYF. CDR3 nucleotide sequence: TGTGCCAGCAGTGATCTTCTTAGCGGGACTTACGAGCAGTACTTC. The chain couples TRBV6-1 to TRBJ2-7; 8 bases are shared with TRBD2. J lost 4 bases, V lost 3 bases, and 8 bases had no gene match. CDR3 length: 15 residues. Germline lookup yields CDR1 MNHNS and CDR2 SASEGT.

The chain uses TRBV7-2 and TRBJ1-2; no clear D gene. Germline lookup yields CDR1 SGHTA and CDR2 FQGNSA. The germline V and J ends were trimmed by 1 base and 7 bases, with 16 bases remaining between them. The CDR3 consists of 15 residues. The chain's CDR3 is CASSLVLPPARGYTF. CDR3 nucleotide sequence: TGTGCCAGCAGCTTAGTACTCCCACCTGCCCGTGGCTACACCTTC.

The chain recombines TRBV7-2 with TRBJ2-3; 8 bases match TRBD2. With V trimmed by 5 bases and J by 6 bases, 10 bases remained unmatched. Germline V gene sequence: CDR1 SGHTA, CDR2 FQGNSA. This CDR3 spans 15 amino acids. CDR3 protein: CASSPGGADYDTQYF. The CDR3 DNA sequence: TGTGCCAGCAGCCCCGGGGGGGCCGATTATGATACGCAGTATTTT.

The chain couples TRBV7-3 to TRBJ2-2; 9 bases align to TRBD1. The J segment lost 4 bases and the V segment lost 2 bases, leaving 5 bases of the junction unmatched. There are 16 residues in the CDR3. Germline V gives CDR1 SGHTA, CDR2 FQGTGA. DNA for the CDR3: TGTGCCAGCAGCTTATTTGGGACAGGGACCACCGGGGAGCTGTTTTTT. The encoded protein is CASSLFGTGTTGELFF.

This clone was seen once. The chain uses TRBV27 and TRBJ2-2; no reliable D call. The CDR3 has 12 residues. The V end was cut by 2 bases, the J end by 6 bases, with 4 bases between. Per the germline V gene, CDR1 is MNHEY and CDR2 is SMNVEV (reference sequence). CDR3 sequence (DNA): TGTGCCAGCAGTTTAATATCCGGGGAGCTGTTTTTT. Translating it yields CASSLISGELFF.

The genes are TRBV10-3 and TRBJ1-5, with D hard to call. Trimming pared 2 bases from V and 3 bases from J, leaving 8 bases between. The V gene's germline CDR1 is ENHRY and CDR2 SYGVKD. This CDR3 comprises 14 residues. DNA of the CDR3: TGTGCCATCAGTGAGGCGGGGTCCAATCAGCCCCAGCATTTT. It yields the protein CAISEAGSNQPQHF.

The chain recombines TRBV28 with TRBJ2-3; 7 positions agree with TRBD1. CDR1 is MDHEN and CDR2 is SYDVKM in the germline V gene. CDR3 length: 13 amino acids. V gave up 6 bases and J gave up 10 bases; unmatched junction bases: 10. CDR3 sequence (DNA): TGTGCCAGCAGATCGACAGGGTCCCTTCCGCAGTATTTT. Translated, it gives CASRSTGSLPQYF. The whole variable domain, filled in from reference TRBV28 and TRBJ2-3, reads DVKVTQSSRYLVKRTGEKVFLECVQDMDHENMFWYRQDPGLGLRLIYFSYDVKMKEKGDIPEGYSVSREKKERFSLILESASTNQTSMYLCASRSTGSLPQYFGPGTRLTVL.

The chain links TRBV4-2 to TRBJ1-5, with a possible D match to TRBD1 (6 bases). Germline V CDR1 and CDR2: LGHNA, YNFKEQ. The V and J ends lost 0 bases and 1 base respectively, with 13 bases between them. The CDR3 runs 17 residues. The CDR3 is CASSQDVGANSNQPQHF. Here the CDR3 DNA reads TGTGCCAGCAGCCAAGATGTGGGGGCCAACAGCAATCAGCCCCAGCATTTT.

The V and J genes are TRBV29-1 and TRBJ1-2; 10 positions match TRBD1. V lost 6 bases to trimming and J lost 2 bases; unmatched junction nucleotides: 12. The CDR3 contains 16 residues. The V gene's germline CDR1 is SQVTM and CDR2 ANQGSEA. The CDR3 sequence is CSVEGDRGAENYGYTF. In DNA form, the CDR3 reads TGCAGCGTCGAGGGGGACAGGGGAGCGGAGAACTATGGCTACACCTTC.

The chain is built from TRBV19 and TRBJ1-1; D is unclear. V was shortened by 5 bases and J by 11 bases, with 15 bases between the two germline ends. The CDR3 spans 12 residues. Germline V gene data show CDR1 as LNHDA and CDR2 as SQIVND (reference sequence). The CDR3 loop is CASSLGDARAFF. DNA for the CDR3: TGTGCCAGTAGTTTGGGAGACGCGAGGGCTTTCTTT.

This chain uses TRBV7-9 with TRBJ1-3; 8 bases are shared with TRBD1. Trimming removed 5 bases from V and 2 bases from J; junction bases left unmatched: 8. CDR1 is SEHNR and CDR2 is FQNEAQ in the germline V gene (reference sequence). The CDR3 runs 16 residues. CDR3 sequence (DNA): TGTGCCAGCAGCACCTGGACAGGGCTAACTGGAAACACCATATATTTT. Its protein is CASSTWTGLTGNTIYF.

The CDR3 coding sequence is TGTGCAAGTCGCTTAGCGCCACAGGGCTTAGAGCCCCAGCATTTT. This gives the protein CASRLAPQGLEPQHF. V and J are TRBV12-2 and TRBJ1-5; the DNA was not used to check the table's D call, TRBD1. TRBV12-2 is assigned pseudogene status. The CDR3 spans 15 residues.

This clone was seen a single time. This chain links TRBV5-5 with TRBJ1-2; 7 positions agree with TRBD1. The trim removed 4 bases at V and 4 bases at J, leaving 10 bases unmatched. Germline V lookup: CDR1 SGHKS, CDR2 YYEKEE (reference sequence). The CDR3 length is 15 residues. The CDR3 loop is CASSLQQGFFYGYTF. CDR3 DNA: TGTGCCAGCAGCCTCCAACAGGGGTTTTTCTATGGCTACACCTTC.